This T cell receptor beta chain comes out of a study of TIL therapy for anti-PD-1-resistant metastatic lung cancer. Per germline, CDR1 GTSNPN and CDR2 SVGIG (reference sequence). V lost 0 bases and J 0 bases, leaving 6 bases between the germline ends. This CDR3 spans 13 amino acids. The libraries were made with immunoSEQ v3. Survey-level samples got 2 million to 2.5 million read pairs; deep-level samples got roughly 4.5-6.5 million. The repertoire was sequenced with immunoSEQ multiplex PCR; TCRdb's copy has only in-frame clones and lacks some. The sample contains under 100,000 clones, about three fifths of which appear only once. Time point noted: pre-treatment sample, taken before nivolumab and TIL therapy. Tumor tissue came from excised metastases, mostly pleural nodules or supraclavicular lymph nodes.

The clonotype originates from a person aged 30 to 80 with non-small cell lung cancer. The sequencing used tumor tissue, collected at baseline. The V gene is TRBV30, the J gene TRBJ2-7, with D tentatively TRBD1 (5 bases). CDR3: CAWSVGVSYEQYF. The CDR3 region has the DNA TGTGCCTGGAGTGTAGGGGTCTCCTACGAGCAGTACTTC.